This T cell receptor (beta chain) was profiled in a study of immune cell composition in non-small cell lung cancer. The sample holds a few counts of this clone. The CDR3 length is 16 residues. Trimming left V 0 bases short and J 8 bases short, with 15 bases between. In germline, CDR1 is SGHRS, CDR2 YFSETQ. Generated by immunoSEQ multiplex PCR, the TCRdb table keeps only in-frame clones and is missing some. Here the sample spans approximately 7,000 clones, about three quarters being singletons. The sequence came from a human donor with non-small cell lung cancer. The chain joins TRBV5-1 to TRBJ1-6; D ambiguous. Sequenced material: lung tumor tissue. CDR3 sequence reads: CASSLEAARVDSPLHF. The CDR3 bases are TGCGCCAGCAGCTTGGAGGCCGCCCGGGTAGATTCACCCCTCCACTTT.